The entry below describes one T cell receptor beta chain. This clone's antigen is unknown. No much larger clone is present one base from it, and per-base qualities are unavailable. Each donor gave one peripheral blood draw, approximately 110 mL on average, collected into heparinised tubes. A BD FACSAria II and a panel including CD45RO, CCR7, CD25, CD127, CD95 and CD27 were used to sort naive, central memory, regulatory and stem cell-like memory CD4+ T cells. Purity was above 95% for every sorted population. PBMCs were separated immediately by Lymphoprep density gradient centrifugation and were stained directly, without being cultured. Samples were stained and sorted in pairs, with one healthy donor and one patient per experiment, so that batch effects were minimized. These data come from a study of beta chain features in type 1 diabetes (dated by TCRdb to the late 2010s). Looking at the study overall: Patients and healthy donors did not differ in mean age, gender distribution, total cell number or subset yield. Across all samples, fewer than 130 million sorted cells were examined, and cell number per subset correlated strongly with RNA yield. In the study, recently diagnosed type 1 diabetes patients and matched healthy donors were compared on the TCRB repertoires of their sorted circulating CD4+ T cell subsets. Regulatory and stem cell-like memory subsets were obtained from only 8 patients and about 8 healthy donors, while naive and central memory subsets were obtained from all 30 or so donors. What the work shows at the level of the full study, not this receptor alone: Sequencing cDNA rather than genomic DNA could over-represent highly expressing activated cells, although activation and CD3 levels did not differ between groups. Shorter templates might have been favored by PCR, but patient and control samples were amplified and corrected together, so both groups would have been affected equally by any skew. The naive, central memory and regulatory TCRB repertoires appeared to resemble one another more closely among patients than among healthy donors. Type 1 diabetes patients showed a moderate but significant shortening of TCRB CDR3 length in all four CD4+ subsets. Only small numbers of individuals were included in the HLA sub-analyses, which left unresolved whether HLA type had any influence on TCRB rearrangement. At VDJ recombination sites, patients with type 1 diabetes made fewer insertions and deleted more nucleotides, a pattern implying thymic rearrangement abnormalities.

There are 14 amino acids in the CDR3, from cysteine to phenylalanine inclusive. Only the CDR3 DNA stays, 42 bases, in frame from base 1. Looking up the germline V gene yields CDR1 SGDLS and CDR2 YYNGEE. Compared with germline, V lacks 2 bases and J lacks 8 bases; bases without a gene match: 6. All of the isolated RNA was reverse transcribed with the High Capacity cDNA Reverse Transcription Kit, so expressed TCRB transcripts were sequenced. Deep immunoSEQ sequencing was performed on naive, central memory and regulatory T cell samples, with an average of roughly 3.6 million total reads per sample. After sorted cells were lysed in RLT buffer, RNA was extracted with DNase-treated RNeasy Micro or Mini kits, with the choice depending on cell number. To prevent cross-contamination, each cell subset was processed individually, whereas patient and healthy donor samples were processed jointly. The immunoSEQ multiplex PCR was used to amplify TCRB sequences from cDNA, generating 87-bp fragments that spanned the CDR3 region. Sequencing of the amplicons was done on the Illumina HiSeq platform. Per the original workflow: PCR bias was computationally corrected using synthetic template baselines, reads within Hamming distance 2 were collapsed, and singletons that could not be merged were discarded. By aligning reads against IMGT, V, D and J genes, CDR3 length, and insertions or deletions at six rearrangement sites were assigned. Clonotype counts were normalized to sorted cell number within each subset before computing true diversity and Gini coefficients with the tcR R package. The overlap coefficient, calculated on TCRB nucleotide sequences, was used to quantify repertoire sharing. Out-of-frame TCRB sequences from naive cells were analyzed to stand in for the pre-selection repertoire. TCRdb carries this immuneACCESS record with in-frame sequences only. Its versions omit some clonotypes, under half of them owing to an unresolved V gene in the studies checked, with the rest unexplained. The V and J calls and clone size are taken from that table; D and trimming were inferred from the DNA. In all, the sample holds around 500,000 clones, and over 10% of those were seen once. The top ten constitute over 0.04% of the sample.

The material sequenced was naive CD4+ T cells from blood. In light of the paper, this sample's cell subset or site label describes: true naive CD4+ T cells. This TCR was sampled from a woman under 30 in good health. The chain is made from TRBV9 and TRBJ2-1, and TRBD2 aligns with 8 junction nucleotides. The CDR3 corresponds to CASSVFSGIDEQFF. The DNA is TGTGCCAGCAGCGTTTTTAGCGGGATCGATGAGCAGTTCTTC.